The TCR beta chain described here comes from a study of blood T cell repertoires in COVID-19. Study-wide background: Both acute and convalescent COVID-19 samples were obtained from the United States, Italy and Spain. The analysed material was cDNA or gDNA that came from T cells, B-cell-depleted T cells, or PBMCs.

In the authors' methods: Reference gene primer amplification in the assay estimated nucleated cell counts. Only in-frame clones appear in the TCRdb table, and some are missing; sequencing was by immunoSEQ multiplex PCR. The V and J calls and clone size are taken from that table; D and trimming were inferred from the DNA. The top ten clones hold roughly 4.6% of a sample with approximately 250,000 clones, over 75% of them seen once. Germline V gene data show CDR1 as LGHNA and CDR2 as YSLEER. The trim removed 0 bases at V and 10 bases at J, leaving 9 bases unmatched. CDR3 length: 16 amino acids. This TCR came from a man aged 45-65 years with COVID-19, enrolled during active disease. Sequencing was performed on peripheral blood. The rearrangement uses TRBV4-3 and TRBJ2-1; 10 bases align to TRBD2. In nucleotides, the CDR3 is TGCGCCAGCAGCCAAGACCCCAGCGGGGGGGCCTGGGAGCAGTTCTTC. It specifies CASSQDPSGGAWEQFF.